A selection of T cell receptor beta chains follows, all from one sample in a study of T cell responses to AZD1222 COVID-19 vaccine. Measured with immunoSEQ multiplex PCR; TCRdb has only the in-frame clones, and not every one. The sample comprises about 120,000 clones, around 87% of which are singletons, and around 10% rests with the top ten. This sample comprised peripheral blood, obtained on day 0 of AZD1222 vaccination. The receptors come from an adult in good health. Both conserved end residues are part of each CDR3. Each record gives: D gene, clone size, J gene, V gene, CDR3 DNA, CDR3 protein. The D gene is left open where the match is weak. Clone size, where shown, is once, few, many, or a class for clones that have expanded.

>TRBD2|NA|TRBJ2-1|TRBV6-1
TGTGCCAGCAGGGGACTAAACAATGAGCAGTTCTTC
CASRGLNNEQFF
>NA|NA|TRBJ1-3|TRBV19
TGTGCCAGTAGTATAGGATCAAGTCGCTCTGGAAACACCATATATTTT
CASSIGSSRSGNTIYF
>TRBD2|NA|TRBJ2-7|TRBV7-3
TGTGCCAGCAGCATAAACGGCGGACTAGGGAGGTACGAGCAGTACTTC
CASSINGGLGRYEQYF
>NA|NA|TRBJ1-6|TRBV6-6
TGTGCCAGCAGTGAGGGGACGACGCGTTCACCCCTCCACTTT
CASSEGTTRSPLHF
>NA|NA|TRBJ1-1|TRBV4-1
TGCGCCAGCAGCCAAGGCCCTTGGGGCCTGACTGGGACTGAAGCTTTCTTT
CASSQGPWGLTGTEAFF
>NA|NA|TRBJ1-2|TRBV2
TGTGCCAGCAACTCGGGCCAAGTGTCTGGCTACACCTTC
CASNSGQVSGYTF
>NA|many|TRBJ1-1|TRBV19
TGTGCCAGTAGTCATCTTACAGGGTACACTGAAGCTTTCTTT
CASSHLTGYTEAFF
>TRBD2|NA|TRBJ2-6|TRBV4-2
TGTGCCAGCAGCCAAGATCCGTCTAGCGGGAACGGGGCCAACGTCCTGACTTTC
CASSQDPSSGNGANVLTF
>NA|NA|TRBJ1-1|TRBV7-2
TGTGCCAGCAGCCGCACAGCGAGGGGCACTGAAGCTTTCTTT
CASSRTARGTEAFF
>NA|once|TRBJ2-3|TRBV29-1
TGCAGCGCCAAACTAGCGCCAGGGGGAGATACGCAGTATTTT
CSAKLAPGGDTQYF
>NA|NA|TRBJ2-3|TRBV5-8
TGTGCCAGCAGGAGCGGACTGGGGCAGGTAGATACGCAGTATTTT
CASRSGLGQVDTQYF
>NA|NA|TRBJ2-7|TRBV10-1
TGCGCCAGCAGTGACGGATCACTGACCACCTACGAGCAGTACTTC
CASSDGSLTTYEQYF
>TRBD2|NA|TRBJ2-3|TRBV7-2
TGTGCCAGCAGCTTAGCTTACGGGAGGACAGATACGCAGTATTTT
CASSLAYGRTDTQYF
>NA|NA|TRBJ1-2|TRBV7-8
TGTGCCAGCAGCTTCAACGGGGCCTATGGCTACACCTTC
CASSFNGAYGYTF
>NA|NA|TRBJ2-6|TRBV5-6
TGTGCCAGCAGCTTTACAGGTCTCGGGGCCAACGTCCTGACTTTC
CASSFTGLGANVLTF
>NA|NA|TRBJ2-1|TRBV2
TGTGCCAGCAGTGGTCGAGGAGTTTCAAATGAGCAGTTCTTC
CASSGRGVSNEQFF
>NA|NA|TRBJ2-7|TRBV28
TGTGCCAGCAGTTCCCTCTTTGGAGTGGGTACTTCCTACGAGCAGTACTTC
CASSSLFGVGTSYEQYF
>NA|NA|TRBJ1-2|TRBV11-2
TGTGCCAGCAGCTTAGATTTAGGGAGCGGCGGCTACACCTTC
CASSLDLGSGGYTF
>NA|NA|TRBJ1-5|TRBV5-5
TGTGCCAGCAGCTTAAGGGATAGCAATCAGCCCCAGCATTTT
CASSLRDSNQPQHF
>TRBD1|NA|TRBJ1-2|TRBV5-8
TGTGCCAGCAGTTGGGGACAGGGCTACTATGGCTACACCTTC
CASSWGQGYYGYTF
>NA|NA|TRBJ2-5|TRBV25-1
TGTGCCAGCAGCGACCTCCGACCGGGGCGCCAAGAGACCCAGTACTTC
CASSDLRPGRQETQYF
>NA|NA|TRBJ2-5|TRBV2
TGTGCCAGCAGAGAGGGGGCAGCGGGAGAGGTTGAGACCCAGTACTTC
CASREGAAGEVETQYF
>NA|few|TRBJ2-7|TRBV7-9
TGTGCCAGCAAGTCCGGGGTCTCAGAGCAGTACTTC
CASKSGVSEQYF
>NA|NA|TRBJ1-1|TRBV2
TGTGCCAGCAGTCGGTACGGGAACACTGAAGCTTTCTTT
CASSRYGNTEAFF
>NA|NA|TRBJ1-1|TRBV24-1
TGTGCCACCAGAGACGTGAACACTGAAGCTTTCTTT
CATRDVNTEAFF
>NA|NA|TRBJ2-7|TRBV3-1/TRBV3-2
TGTGCCAGCAGCCAACAGGGCTCGTTTCGTCAGCAGTACTTC
CASSQQGSFRQQYF
>TRBD1|once|TRBJ1-4|TRBV5-5
TGTGCCAGCAGCTTCACCCCCGGGACAGACAATGAAAAACTGTTTTTT
CASSFTPGTDNEKLFF
>NA|NA|TRBJ2-1|TRBV19
TGTGCCAGTAACCCCCGGGGGCTGGGCAATGAGCAGTTCTTC
CASNPRGLGNEQFF
>TRBD1|once|TRBJ1-3|TRBV10-3
TGTGCCATCGCCCCGGGACAGGGCTCCCGGAGGTTT
CAIAPGQGSRRF
>TRBD1|NA|TRBJ2-3|TRBV9
TGTGCCAGCAGCGTAGCAGGGGGAGTAAGCACAGATACGCAGTATTTT
CASSVAGGVSTDTQYF
>NA|NA|TRBJ1-6|TRBV6-2/TRBV6-3
TGTGCCAGCAGTTGGGGTGAACCCCTCCACTTT
CASSWGEPLHF
>NA|NA|TRBJ1-1|TRBV7-2
TGTGCCAGCAGCTTATTGAACACTGAAGCTTTCTTT
CASSLLNTEAFF
>TRBD2|NA|TRBJ2-1|TRBV4-2
TGTGCCAGCAGCCAAGATCTAGTCCAGCGGGGGAGTACAATGACGCAGTTCTTC
CASSQDLVQRGSTMTQFF
>NA|few|TRBJ1-1|TRBV9
TGTGCCAGCGGACTGCAGAACACTGAAGCTTTCTTT
CASGLQNTEAFF
>NA|NA|TRBJ1-2|TRBV2
TGTGCCAGCAGGTTCCCTGGGGGGGCTGAGGGCTACACCTTC
CASRFPGGAEGYTF
>NA|NA|TRBJ1-1|TRBV27
TGTGCCAGCAGTTCCGGGACCCAACTTCCCCATGAAGCTTTCTTT
CASSSGTQLPHEAFF
>NA|NA|TRBJ2-1|TRBV7-9
TGTGCCAGCAGCTCGCGGGGAGATGAGCAGTTCTTC
CASSSRGDEQFF
>TRBD1|NA|TRBJ1-2|TRBV11-2
TGTGCCAGCAGCAGAGCCAGCTACAGGGGGCTCGGCTACACCTTC
CASSRASYRGLGYTF
>TRBD1|once|TRBJ2-3|TRBV18
TGTGCCAGCTCACATTGGACAGGGACAACTAGCACAGATACGCAGTATTTT
CASSHWTGTTSTDTQYF
>NA|few|TRBJ1-4|TRBV27
TGTGCCAGCAGTTTATTGACTACAGGGCCGAGGGAAAAACTGTTTTTT
CASSLLTTGPREKLFF
>NA|NA|TRBJ1-1|TRBV11-3
TGTGCCAGCAGCTCCGGCAGGGGTGCTGAAGCTTTCTTT
CASSSGRGAEAFF
>TRBD1|NA|TRBJ2-1|TRBV7-9
TGTGCCAGCAGCTTAGGTGGACAGGGTGGCGAGCAGTTCTTC
CASSLGGQGGEQFF
>TRBD1|NA|TRBJ2-2|TRBV7-6
TGTGCCAGCTGGGGGACAGAATCGAACACCGGGGAGCTGTTTTTT
CASWGTESNTGELFF
>NA|NA|TRBJ1-3|TRBV14
TGTGCCAGCAGCCTTAAGGGAAACACCATATATTTT
CASSLKGNTIYF
>NA|NA|TRBJ2-7|TRBV3-1/TRBV3-2
TGTGCCAGCAGCCAAGCTCCCCTTAGCTACGAGCAGTACTTC
CASSQAPLSYEQYF
>NA|NA|TRBJ2-7|TRBV7-7
TGTGCTAGCAGCTTAGCGCCGGGATCCGGGTTCGAGCAGTACTTC
CASSLAPGSGFEQYF
>NA|NA|TRBJ2-1|TRBV30
TGTGCCTGGAGTGTGAGGGGCAATGAGCAGTTCTTC
CAWSVRGNEQFF
>TRBD2|few|TRBJ2-7|TRBV3-1/TRBV3-2
TGTGCCAGCAGTAACTGGCGGGGGGGCCACGAGCAGTACTTC
CASSNWRGGHEQYF
>NA|NA|TRBJ1-2|TRBV13
TGTGCCAGCAGCTTAGGGGCCCTCGGAAGAAACTATGGCTACACCTTC
CASSLGALGRNYGYTF
>NA|NA|TRBJ1-2|TRBV2
TGTGCCAGCAGTGCGGGTGGCTATGGCTACACCTTC
CASSAGGYGYTF
>NA|few|TRBJ1-6|TRBV2
TGTGCCAGCAGTGGCACAGTCAATAATTCACCCCTCCACTTT
CASSGTVNNSPLHF
>TRBD2|NA|TRBJ2-2|TRBV19
TGTGCCAGTACCCACCCCTCGGGGGAGGGCCGTTATCGGGGAGCTGTTTTT
CASTHPSGEGRYRGAVF
>TRBD2|NA|TRBJ2-5|TRBV20-1
TGCAGTGCTAGTCCCCCGGGACTAGCGGGAGGGCGGGTCGAGACCCAGTACTTC
CSASPPGLAGGRVETQYF
>NA|NA|TRBJ2-3|TRBV7-2
TGTGCCAGCACTCGCTTTGGAGATACGCAGTATTTT
CASTRFGDTQYF
>NA|NA|TRBJ2-1|TRBV19
TGTGCCAGTTTGTCAGGGTACAATGAGCAGTTCTTC
CASLSGYNEQFF
>NA|NA|TRBJ2-3|TRBV19
TGTGCCAGTAGTATAGTAGGGGTCGGCACAGATACGCAGTATTTT
CASSIVGVGTDTQYF
>NA|few|TRBJ2-7|TRBV29-1
TGCAGCGTGATCTCGGCGAGACGAAACTACGAGCAGTACTTC
CSVISARRNYEQYF